This TCR beta chain was sequenced in a study of blood T cell repertoires in COVID-19. Trimming cost V 3 bases and J 0 bases, with 10 bases left between them. The CDR3 runs 15 residues. Germline CDR1 MNHNS, CDR2 SASEGT. Participant-given clinical history determined each cohort assignment. Profiled with immunoSEQ multiplex PCR; TCRdb holds only in-frame clones, not every one. The sample has 250,000 to 300,000 clones; about nine tenths are singletons. This TCR was recovered from a woman aged 30 to 39 who had recovered from COVID-19. Input material: PBMCs or T cells enriched from blood (not recorded which). V gene TRBV6-1 combines with J gene TRBJ2-3; no definite D call. Written as DNA, the CDR3 is TGTGCCAGCAGTGATTTCAACGGGAGCACAGATACGCAGTATTTT. Protein: CASSDFNGSTDTQYF.